These T cell receptor beta chains were read from a single sample in a study of cytomegalovirus exposure and HLA in healthy donors. Sequencing was performed with immunoSEQ multiplex PCR; in TCRdb, only in-frame clones are kept and a portion is missing. The sample comprises fewer than 200,000 clones, 82% of which are singletons, and roughly a tenth rests with the top ten. Sequenced: PBMCs. The receptors shown here come from a man aged 50 to 60 in good health and CMV-seropositive. Each CDR3 is given with its conserved first and last residue. A D gene is named only where the DNA matches it firmly. Expanded clones get a size class; other rows say once, few or many, or leave the size out.

D,V,J,size,DNA,CDR3
-,TRBV28,TRBJ1-6,-,TGTGCCAGCAGCCCAAATTCACCCCTCCACTTT,CASSPNSPLHF
-,TRBV2,TRBJ1-1,-,TGTGCCAGCAGTGGGCCGGGAGGAGGGACTGAAGCTTTCTTT,CASSGPGGGTEAFF
-,TRBV10-3,TRBJ1-5,few,TGTGCCACCAGCCCGGGTCCCAATCAGCCCCAGCATTTT,CATSPGPNQPQHF
-,TRBV9,TRBJ2-7,-,TGTGCCAGCAGCGTAGCGAGTGACAGCCGCATGTTTGGGCAGTACTTC,CASSVASDSRMFGQYF
TRBD1,TRBV4-2,TRBJ2-3,once,TGTGCCAGCAGGAAAAACTCCGGGACAGGGTACGAAGATACGCAGTATTTT,CASRKNSGTGYEDTQYF
TRBD1,TRBV6-5,TRBJ2-7,-,TGTGCCAGCAGTCGACAGGGGTACGAGCAGTACTTC,CASSRQGYEQYF
-,TRBV11-2,TRBJ2-7,-,TGTGCCAGCAGCTTCCGTCCCGGGTCCAAACCATACGAGCAGTACTTC,CASSFRPGSKPYEQYF
-,TRBV7-3,TRBJ1-2,-,TGTGCCAGCAGCTTAGACGGCCATGGCGGGGATGGTGGCTACACCTTC,CASSLDGHGGDGGYTF
TRBD1,TRBV6-5,TRBJ2-7,-,TGTGCCAGCAGCTATGACAGGGGGCACTACGAGCAGTACTTC,CASSYDRGHYEQYF
-,TRBV6-5,TRBJ2-6,-,TGTGCCAGCAGTTTCTTCGGGAGCTCTGGGGCCAACGTCCTGACTTTC,CASSFFGSSGANVLTF
-,TRBV2,TRBJ2-7,-,TGTGCCAGCAGAACTCGGACACCCTCCTACGAGCAGTACTTC,CASRTRTPSYEQYF
TRBD2,TRBV10-2,TRBJ2-1,-,TGCGCCAGCACCCGGGGGGCCTACAATGAGCAGTTCTTC,CASTRGAYNEQFF
TRBD1,TRBV9,TRBJ1-1,-,TGTGCCAGCAGCCGGGACAGGGACACTGAAGCTTTCTTT,CASSRDRDTEAFF
-,TRBV18,TRBJ1-6,-,TGTGCCAGCTCACCAGCCCAGTCCTATAATTCACCCCTCCACTTT,CASSPAQSYNSPLHF
-,TRBV10-3,TRBJ1-4,-,TGTGCCATCAGTCCTCGGGGGGACACTAATGAAAAACTGTTTTTT,CAISPRGDTNEKLFF
TRBD2,TRBV28,TRBJ2-5,-,TGTGCCAGCAGTCTAGCGGGAGTGGGAGAGACCCAGTACTTC,CASSLAGVGETQYF
-,TRBV21-1,TRBJ1-3,-,TGTGCCAGCAGCAAAGTTGAACAAAAGTCTGGAAACACCATATATTTT,CASSKVEQKSGNTIYF
TRBD2,TRBV27,TRBJ2-1,-,TGTGCCAGCAGTTCCACGGCACCCCCCGGGAGGGGTGAGCAGTTCTTC,CASSSTAPPGRGEQFF
TRBD2,TRBV7-3,TRBJ2-7,few,TGTGCCAGCAGCTCCCTCCCCGCAAATAGCGGGGGGGAAGGGCGCGAGCAGTACTTC,CASSSLPANSGGEGREQYF
-,TRBV9,TRBJ2-1,-,TGTGCCAGCAGCGTAGTCCAGGGTGATGAGCAGTTCTTC,CASSVVQGDEQFF
TRBD1,TRBV5-6,TRBJ1-2,-,TGTGCCAGCAGCCTTGAGAGGGGGCCGGGCTACACCTTC,CASSLERGPGYTF
-,TRBV4-2,TRBJ2-1,-,TGTGCCAGCAGCCAAGATAGTGGAACAGATTCTTTGCAGTTCTTC,CASSQDSGTDSLQFF
TRBD2,TRBV4-1,TRBJ2-5,-,TGCGCCAGCAGCCGTGAGCGGGAGGGCCCCCAGTACTTC,CASSREREGPQYF
-,TRBV10-3,TRBJ1-4,-,TGTGCCATTGGGCAGCCTAATGAAAAACTGTTTTTT,CAIGQPNEKLFF
-,TRBV18,TRBJ1-2,once,TGTGCCAGCTCACAAGAGTACTCTTCGAGTGGCTACACCTTC,CASSQEYSSSGYTF
-,TRBV6-5,TRBJ2-7,-,TGTGCCAGCAGTTACTCGACTAGTGAGGGCCACGAGCAGTACTTC,CASSYSTSEGHEQYF
TRBD2,TRBV6-5,TRBJ2-1,-,TGTGCCAGCAGTATAGCGGGTTCATCCGTCCATGAGCAGTTCTTC,CASSIAGSSVHEQFF
TRBD1,TRBV5-1,TRBJ1-1,few,TGCGCCAGCAGCCCGGGACAGGTTAACACTGAAGCTTTCTTT,CASSPGQVNTEAFF
TRBD1,TRBV29-1,TRBJ2-1,once,TGCAGCGTAGCCGGGACAGGGCCCTACAATGAGCAGTTCTTC,CSVAGTGPYNEQFF
-,TRBV19,TRBJ1-2,-,TGTGCCAGTAGCAAACTGGGGTCAGGGGACTATGGCTACACCTTC,CASSKLGSGDYGYTF
-,TRBV23-1,TRBJ1-2,few,TGCGCCAGCCCAGGGCTTGGCTACACCTTC,CASPGLGYTF
TRBD1,TRBV19,TRBJ1-2,-,TGTGCCAGTAGCGACAGGGCGGCTGGCTACACCTTC,CASSDRAAGYTF
-,TRBV4-1,TRBJ2-7,-,TGCGCCAGCAGCCAAGGACAGGTTTCCTACGAGCAGTACTTC,CASSQGQVSYEQYF
TRBD2,TRBV29-1,TRBJ2-1,-,TGCAGCGCCCCGGCGGGAGAGGGGCAGTTCTTC,CSAPAGEGQFF
-,TRBV7-2,TRBJ1-1,-,TGTGCCAGCAGCTTAGCGGGGGCTCAAGACACTGAAGCTTTCTTT,CASSLAGAQDTEAFF
TRBD1,TRBV7-9,TRBJ1-1,-,TGTGCCAGCAGCCAGGACAGGGGTTGGACTGAAGCTTTCTTT,CASSQDRGWTEAFF
-,TRBV15,TRBJ1-3,-,TGTGCCACCAGCAGAGACCTGGACACAACTGGAAACACCATATATTTT,CATSRDLDTTGNTIYF
-,TRBV7-7,TRBJ2-5,once,TGTGCTAGCAGTTTGCAGCCGGGCCAAGAGACCCAGTACTTC,CASSLQPGQETQYF
-,TRBV4-3,TRBJ2-7,-,TGCGCCAGCAGCCAAGAGGGCCAGGGAACCTACGAGCAGTACTTC,CASSQEGQGTYEQYF
-,TRBV7-2,TRBJ2-7,-,TGTGCCAGCAGTCTAAGCTACGAGCAGTACTTC,CASSLSYEQYF
-,TRBV19,TRBJ1-5,-,TGTGCCAGTACCCTGGGGGGGGGAAGCAATCAGCCCCAGCATTTT,CASTLGGGSNQPQHF
TRBD1,TRBV6-6,TRBJ2-7,few,TGTGCCAGCAGTTACGTCGGGACAGGGGGGGGCGAGCAGTACTTC,CASSYVGTGGGEQYF
-,TRBV6-5,TRBJ2-7,-,TGTGCCAGCAGTTACCTCTTCGGTTCCTCCTACGAGCAGTACTTC,CASSYLFGSSYEQYF
-,TRBV6-5,TRBJ2-7,-,TGTGCCAGCAGTTACAGCCACAGGGCTCTCTACGAGCAGTACTTC,CASSYSHRALYEQYF
-,TRBV7-9,TRBJ1-5,-,TGTGCCAGCAGCCAACAGGGAACCAATCAGCCCCAGCATTTT,CASSQQGTNQPQHF
TRBD1,TRBV6-1,TRBJ1-5,once,TGTGCCAGCAGTGAGACAGGGTGGCAGCCCCAGCATTTT,CASSETGWQPQHF
-,TRBV2,TRBJ2-2,once,TGTGCCAGCAGGGCTCCGGGGGGCGAGGACACCGGGGAGCTGTTTTTT,CASRAPGGEDTGELFF
TRBD2,TRBV7-3,TRBJ2-5,-,TGTGCCAGCAGCTCCAGCGGGGGGCCGGAGACCCAGTACTTC,CASSSSGGPETQYF
-,TRBV11-3,TRBJ2-1,-,TGTGCCAGCAGCTTAGATTACAGGGCCGCGGGGGTGAATGAGCAGTTCTTC,CASSLDYRAAGVNEQFF
-,TRBV7-7,TRBJ2-5,-,TGTGCTAGCAGCCCGGGACTTGGATGGAGTCAAGAGACCCAGTACTTC,CASSPGLGWSQETQYF
TRBD1,TRBV4-2,TRBJ2-3,-,TGTGCCAGCAGCGCACTGGACAGGGGCACAGATACGCAGTATTTT,CASSALDRGTDTQYF
TRBD1,TRBV28,TRBJ1-1,-,TGTGCCAGCAGTCCTCCGGGACAGGGTTTAGCTTTCTTT,CASSPPGQGLAFF
TRBD1,TRBV5-1,TRBJ1-4,-,TGCGCCAGCAGCTTCAGGGGGCGCGATGAAAAACTGTTTTTT,CASSFRGRDEKLFF
TRBD1,TRBV5-4,TRBJ1-1,once,TGTGCCAGCAGCTCACCCAACACTCGGACAGGGAGGAACACTGAAGCTTTCTTT,CASSSPNTRTGRNTEAFF
-,TRBV28,TRBJ1-1,once,TGTGCCAGCAGTTTGGATCTTGCCGGGAACTTGAACACTGAAGCTTTCTTT,CASSLDLAGNLNTEAFF
-,TRBV6-5,TRBJ2-2,-,TGTGCCAGCAGTTCTGGGGGGATGGACACCGGGGAGCTGTTTTTT,CASSSGGMDTGELFF
-,TRBV7-9,TRBJ2-6,-,TGTGCCAGCAGCCCTAGTGTAACTTCTGGGGCCAACGTCCTGACTTTC,CASSPSVTSGANVLTF
TRBD2,TRBV6-5,TRBJ2-1,-,TGTGCCAGCAGTGGGACTAGCACCCACAATGAGCAGTTCTTC,CASSGTSTHNEQFF
-,TRBV5-1,TRBJ2-6,-,TGCGCCAGCAGCGGGGAGCCCACAGGGTCTGGGGCCAACGGCCTGACTTTC,CASSGEPTGSGANGLTF
-,TRBV7-9,TRBJ2-7,-,TGTGCCAGTCAGAAGGAGGGGGCTAAGTCCTACGAGCAGTACTTC,CASQKEGAKSYEQYF